The following is a T cell receptor beta chain sequence with its context. Only in-frame clones appear in the TCRdb table, and some are missing; sequencing was by immunoSEQ multiplex PCR. The data hold 300,000 or so clones, with more than 85% observed a single time. Germline trimming cut 7 bases from V and 4 bases from J; bases unmatched to any gene: 9. The germline V gene encodes CDR1 SNHLY and CDR2 FYNNEI. The CDR3 has 14 residues. The source of the sample is a study of blood T cell repertoires in COVID-19. The V and J genes are TRBV2 and TRBJ2-5; TRBD1 matches 7 bases. The sample taken for sequencing was PBMCs or T cells enriched from blood (not recorded which). This receptor was taken from a woman aged 25 to 45 who had recovered from COVID-19. Here the CDR3 DNA reads TGTGCCAGCAAAACTGACAGGGCAGGAGAGACCCAGTACTTC. Encoded protein: CASKTDRAGETQYF.